This is a list of T cell receptor beta chains from one sample in a study of shared clonotypes between healthy human individuals. TCRdb keeps only in-frame clones here, not all; method: immunoSEQ multiplex PCR. The profile covers around 2.1 million clones, with about 93% appearing a single time and approximately 1.7% taken by the ten largest. Sequencing was performed on naive CD8+ T cells from PBMCs. These receptors were obtained from a man in his late teens or twenties in good health. Some clones in this sample may be carry-over from other donors' samples. Each CDR3 is given with its conserved first and last residue. The order of the fields is J gene, V gene, D gene, CDR3 DNA, CDR3 protein. D genes are given only for firm matches.

J: TRBJ2-7; V: TRBV19; D: TRBD1; DNA: TGTGCCAGTACCCCTCGGACAGGCCCACCCTACGAGCAGTACTTC; CDR3: CASTPRTGPPYEQYF
J: TRBJ2-7; V: TRBV4-1; D: NA; DNA: TGCGCCAGCAGCCAATGGGGCAACGAGCAGTACTTC; CDR3: CASSQWGNEQYF
J: TRBJ2-7; V: TRBV28; D: TRBD2; DNA: TGTGCCAGCAGTTTTATTTCAGCGGGAGTACCCAACGAGCAGTACTTC; CDR3: CASSFISAGVPNEQYF
J: TRBJ2-7; V: TRBV9; D: NA; DNA: TGTGCCAGCAGCGTAGCTTGGGGCAGCTCCTACGAGCAGTACTTC; CDR3: CASSVAWGSSYEQYF
J: TRBJ1-4; V: TRBV9; D: NA; DNA: TGTGCCAGCAGCGTAGACGGTAGAGGGGTCGGAAATGAAAAACTGTTTTTT; CDR3: CASSVDGRGVGNEKLFF
J: TRBJ2-7; V: TRBV13; D: NA; DNA: TGTGCCAGCAGCCTCACCCCCTCCTACGAGCAGTACTTC; CDR3: CASSLTPSYEQYF
J: TRBJ2-7; V: TRBV28; D: NA; DNA: TGTGCCAGCAGTTTCGTAGGGGGGGGCTACGAGCAGTACTTC; CDR3: CASSFVGGGYEQYF
J: TRBJ2-2; V: TRBV6-1; D: NA; DNA: TGTGCCAGCAGTGAATTTTTTGTAGATGCCGGGGAGCTGTTTTTT; CDR3: CASSEFFVDAGELFF
J: TRBJ2-7; V: TRBV19; D: NA; DNA: TGTGCCAGTGGAGAGTACGAGCAGTACTTC; CDR3: CASGEYEQYF
J: TRBJ1-1; V: TRBV27; D: NA; DNA: TGTGCCACCATCTCCCGGGACACCACTGAAGCTTTCTTT; CDR3: CATISRDTTEAFF
J: TRBJ2-7; V: TRBV28; D: TRBD2; DNA: TGTGCCAGCAGGCTTAGCGGGAGGCCCATCTACGAGCAGTACTTC; CDR3: CASRLSGRPIYEQYF
J: TRBJ2-7; V: TRBV6-5; D: TRBD1; DNA: TGTGCCAGCAGGTCCGACAGGGGCAACGAGCAGTACTTC; CDR3: CASRSDRGNEQYF